One sample yielded the 30 T cell receptor beta chains listed below, sequenced in a study of cytomegalovirus exposure and HLA in healthy donors. The study ran its PCR with 60 Vbeta and 13 Jbeta primers. Libraries were prepared by immunoSEQ multiplex PCR; TCRdb keeps only in-frame clonotypes and omits some of them. The sample yields approximately 130,000 clones, about three quarters seen once. Sequenced sample: PBMCs. The receptor set was obtained from a woman aged 40 to 50 in good health and CMV-seronegative.

This chain uses TRBV6-6 with TRBJ2-2; D gene unclear. The germline V gene encodes CDR1 MNHNY and CDR2 SVGAGI (reference sequence). CDR3 size: 14 residues. The V and J ends lost 2 bases and 5 bases respectively, with 9 bases between them. CDR3 nucleotide sequence: TGTGCCAGCAGTTACGGAGACCGGACCGGGGAGCTGTTTTTT. As protein: CASSYGDRTGELFF.

The chain couples TRBV7-3 to TRBJ1-1, with 10 bases identical to TRBD1. Per the germline V gene, CDR1 is SGHTA and CDR2 is FQGTGA. V lost 5 bases, J lost 5 bases, and 8 bases stayed unmatched. The CDR3 is 15 residues long. The DNA for the CDR3 is TGTGCCAGCAGCCAGGGGACAGGGGTTTTTACTGAAGCTTTCTTT. This encodes CASSQGTGVFTEAFF.

The V and J genes are TRBV2 and TRBJ2-3; 9 bases are shared with TRBD2. Germline assignment: CDR1 SNHLY and CDR2 FYNNEI. This CDR3 comprises 17 residues. After removal of 2 bases from V and 2 bases from J, the junction contained 8 bases not matched to a gene. The DNA for the CDR3 is TGTGCCAGCAGTGAATTCGCTCTAGCGGGACCCACAGATACGCAGTATTTT. Translation: CASSEFALAGPTDTQYF.

The chain couples TRBV29-1 to TRBJ2-2; TRBD1 aligns across 9 bases. CDR1 is SQVTM, CDR2 ANQGSEA, per germline. The CDR3 sequence is 14 residues long. Trimming at V came to 7 bases and at J to 5 bases, leaving 8 bases not matched to a gene. The CDR3 loop reads CSGGQGLDTGELFF. For the CDR3, the DNA is TGCAGCGGGGGACAGGGCCTGGATACCGGGGAGCTGTTTTTT.

The chain has TRBV30 and TRBJ1-1, with TRBD1 identical over 8 bases. This CDR3 is built from 17 residues. V was pared by 2 bases and J by 0 bases, with 11 bases of the junction left unmatched. CDR1 is GTSNPN, CDR2 SVGIG, per germline (reference sequence). DNA for the CDR3: TGTGCCTGGAGTCCGCCGGGACAGGCTGTGATGAACACTGAAGCTTTCTTT. Protein product: CAWSPPGQAVMNTEAFF.

Note on this clone: One junction end does not reproduce the germline sequence, and a read error may be involved. The J gene is TRBJ2-4, the V gene TRBV6-6, with 7 bases lining up with TRBD1. CDR1 is MNHNY, CDR2 SVGAGI, per germline (reference sequence). The CDR3 runs 15 residues. The CDR3 bases are TGTGCCAGCAGTTACCCCCAAGGGGGCGAAAACAGTCAGTACTTC. Amino acids: CASSYPQGGENSQYF.

J is TRBJ2-3 and V is TRBV7-6, with 8 bases aligning to TRBD2. Germline V CDR1 and CDR2: SGHVS, FNYEAQ. The junction had 5 bases not matched to a gene; V was cut back by 2 bases and J by 7 bases. There are 14 residues in the CDR3. As DNA, the CDR3 is TGTGCCAGCAGCTTATCGAGCGGGAGATATACGCAGTATTTT. Amino acid sequence: CASSLSSGRYTQYF. Full variable domain (outside the CDR3, taken from reference TRBV7-6 and TRBJ2-3): GAGVSQSPRYKVTKRGQDVALRCDPISGHVSLYWYRQALGQGPEFLTYFNYEAQQDKSGLPNDRFSAERPEGSISTLTIQRTEQRDSAMYRCASSLSSGRYTQYFGPGTRLTVL.

The chain carries TRBV30 and TRBJ1-1; a possible D gene is TRBD1 (5 bases). Germline-derived CDR1 and CDR2 are GTSNPN and SVGIG (reference sequence). Trimming pared 2 bases from V and 3 bases from J, leaving 16 bases between. This CDR3 region has 15 residues. The CDR3 coding sequence is TGTGCCTGGAGTAAACGGGGCGCGGGGGACACTGAAGCTTTCTTT. It translates to CAWSKRGAGDTEAFF.

The gene calls are TRBV23-1 and TRBJ2-3, with 11 bases identical to TRBD1. TRBV23-1 qualifies as an ORF whose function is uncertain. CDR3 size: 19 residues. Trimming removed 5 bases from V and 0 bases from J; junction bases left unmatched: 13. CDR3 DNA sequence: TGCGCCAGCAGTTTCTTTTCCCGGGACAGGGGGTATAGCACAGATACGCAGTATTTT. It yields the protein CASSFFSRDRGYSTDTQYF.

In this sample, this clone turned up a few times. The rearrangement joins TRBV19 to TRBJ2-1; TRBD1 aligns across 9 bases. The CDR3 is 15 amino acids. J lost 5 bases, V lost 5 bases, and 7 bases had no gene match. CDR1 is LNHDA and CDR2 is SQIVND in the germline V gene (reference sequence). CDR3 protein: CASSVGQGSHNEQFF. The CDR3 bases are TGTGCCAGTAGTGTCGGACAGGGGAGCCACAATGAGCAGTTCTTC.

The chain links TRBV2 to TRBJ2-3, with D hard to call. This CDR3 spans 12 amino acids. Germline V gene sequence: CDR1 SNHLY, CDR2 FYNNEI. V was shortened by 6 bases and J by 2 bases, with 6 bases between the two germline ends. The CDR3 DNA sequence: TGTGCCAGCAGAACTGACACAGATACGCAGTATTTT. This codes for CASRTDTDTQYF.

V usage is TRBV5-4 and J usage is TRBJ1-1; maybe TRBD1 (6 bases). CDR3 size: 13 residues. CDR1 is SGHNT and CDR2 is YYREEE in the germline V gene (reference sequence). V was pared by 2 bases and J by 11 bases, with 16 bases between. The CDR3 reads CASSFTGGARAFF. In nucleotides, the CDR3 is TGTGCCAGCAGCTTTACGGGGGGCGCTAGGGCTTTCTTT. Looking up the rest from reference TRBV5-4 and TRBJ1-1 gives the full variable domain: ETGVTQSPTHLIKTRGQQVTLRCSSQSGHNTVSWYQQALGQGPQFIFQYYREEENGRGNFPPRFSGLQFPNYSSELNVNALELDDSALYLCASSFTGGARAFFGQGTRLTVV.

The chain combines TRBV6-5 with TRBJ2-1, with D unclear. CDR3 length: 15 residues. The germline CDR1 and CDR2 sequences are MNHEY and SVGAGI. Trimming took 6 bases from V and 2 from J, leaving 14 bases between them. The CDR3 protein is CASSSPRQAYNEQFF. DNA for the CDR3: TGTGCCAGCAGCTCACCTCGCCAGGCCTACAATGAGCAGTTCTTC.

V and J are TRBV6-1 and TRBJ2-5; the D gene is possibly TRBD2 (6 bases). CDR3 size: 14 residues. The V gene's germline CDR1 is MNHNS and CDR2 SASEGT. V lost 4 bases and J 6 bases, leaving 15 bases between the germline ends. CDR3 sequence: CASSGLGEYKTQYF. CDR3 in DNA: TGTGCCAGCAGTGGACTAGGAGAGTACAAGACCCAGTACTTC.

J is TRBJ1-1 and V is TRBV5-1; TRBD1 is a possible D gene (6 bases). The CDR3 consists of 15 residues. CDR1 and CDR2 (germline): SGHRS, YFSETQ. V was pared by 4 bases and J by 1 base, with 14 bases between. The CDR3: CASSALGTKNTEAFF. As DNA, the CDR3 is TGCGCCAGCAGCGCGCTCGGGACAAAGAACACTGAAGCTTTCTTT.

This clone came up a few times. This chain links TRBV19 with TRBJ2-2; no clear D gene. CDR1 and CDR2 (germline): LNHDA, SQIVND (reference sequence). The CDR3 is made up of 13 amino acids. V was trimmed by 5 bases and J by 5 bases, leaving 9 bases between them. As DNA, the CDR3 is TGTGCCAGTAGTTCGACTTGGACCGGGGAGCTGTTTTTT. Its translation is CASSSTWTGELFF.

The rearrangement joins TRBV7-9 to TRBJ1-1; TRBD1 agrees at 8 bases. CDR3 length: 12 residues. Germline V gene sequence: CDR1 SEHNR, CDR2 FQNEAQ (reference sequence). With V trimmed by 3 bases and J by 7 bases, 1 base remained unmatched. The CDR3 region is CASSFGQGEAFF. The CDR3 DNA reads as TGTGCCAGCAGCTTCGGACAGGGTGAAGCTTTCTTT.

The rearrangement links TRBV30 to TRBJ2-1, with unresolved D. The length of the CDR3 is 11 residues. V lost 2 bases and J lost 5, with 4 bases in between. CDR1 and CDR2 from the germline V gene are GTSNPN and SVGIG (reference sequence). The CDR3 protein is CAWSPDNEQFF. Written as DNA, the CDR3 is TGTGCCTGGAGTCCTGACAATGAGCAGTTCTTC.

On this clone itself: Other DNA variants within this sample encode the same CDR3. This sequence joins TRBV5-1 and TRBJ2-2; D is unresolved. CDR1 is SGHRS and CDR2 is YFSETQ in the germline V gene. This CDR3 has 15 amino acids. V shed 0 bases and J shed 0 bases, with 6 bases lying between them. The chain's CDR3 is CASSLGDTNTGELFF. The CDR3 DNA reads as TGCGCCAGCAGCTTGGGAGACACGAACACCGGGGAGCTGTTTTTT.

The V call is TRBV4-1, the J call TRBJ2-7; D is undetermined. This CDR3 has 15 residues. Germline values: CDR1 MGHRA, CDR2 YSYEKL. V was trimmed by 3 bases and J by 4 bases, leaving 16 bases between them. CDR3 bases: TGCGCCAGCAGCCAGTCCGAAACACGCATTTACGAGCAGTACTTC. Protein: CASSQSETRIYEQYF.

The V gene is TRBV5-1, the J gene TRBJ2-1, with 8 bases lining up with TRBD1. CDR3 length: 14 residues. The ends lost 7 bases at V and 8 bases at J; junction bases unmatched: 11. The germline CDR1 and CDR2 sequences are SGHRS and YFSETQ. CDR3 in DNA: TGCGCCAGCGGCGAACGGACAGGGTTACATGAGCAGTTCTTC. Translated, it gives CASGERTGLHEQFF.

V is TRBV6-4 and J is TRBJ2-3; D is unclear. V gave up 0 bases and J gave up 0 bases, with 7 bases separating them. This CDR3 spans 15 amino acids. Germline CDR1 and CDR2: MRHNA and SNTAGT. The CDR3 DNA follows: TGTGCCAGCAGTGACTCCTCGTCTAGCACAGATACGCAGTATTTT. Encoded protein: CASSDSSSSTDTQYF.

Comment on this clone: The junction differs from germline at one of its ends, possibly a read error. V usage is TRBV7-9 and J usage is TRBJ1-5; D might be TRBD1 (6 bases). The CDR3 is 17 amino acids. Per germline, CDR1 SEHNR and CDR2 FQNEAQ (reference sequence). The CDR3 DNA reads as TGTTCCAGCAGCTTAGGACAGTCTACGGATGGCAATCAGCCCCAGCATTTT. Amino acid sequence: CSSSLGQSTDGNQPQHF.

The chain combines TRBV6-1 with TRBJ2-2; 12 positions agree with TRBD2. This CDR3 has 16 amino acids. Looked up from germline, CDR1 is MNHNS and CDR2 is SASEGT. After removal of 3 bases from V and 8 bases from J, the junction contained 7 bases not matched to a gene. The CDR3 sequence: CASSEGLAGGPGELFF. As DNA, the CDR3 is TGTGCCAGCAGTGAGGGCCTAGCGGGGGGGCCGGGGGAGCTGTTTTTT.

This rearrangement joins TRBV10-3 to TRBJ1-1, with D possibly TRBD1 on 5 matching bases. CDR3 length equals 12 residues. V lost 10 bases and J lost 1, with 10 bases in between. Looked up from germline, CDR1 is ENHRY and CDR2 is SYGVKD. This CDR3 reads CATQDRNTEAFF. The CDR3 nucleotides are TGTGCCACTCAAGACAGGAACACTGAAGCTTTCTTT.

Note on this clone: Other nucleotide sequences in the sample specify the same CDR3. This chain joins TRBV11-3 and TRBJ2-3; 11 bases map to TRBD2. The CDR3 runs 17 residues. Looked up from germline, CDR1 is SGHNT and CDR2 is YENEEA. J was trimmed by 1 base and V by 5 bases; bases with no gene match: 8. The CDR3 bases are TGTGCCAGCAGCCCGGGTGCGACTAGCGGGGGCACAGATACGCAGTATTTT. Its translation: CASSPGATSGGTDTQYF.

The chain uses TRBV30 and TRBJ1-4, with a tentative D call TRBD1 (6 bases). The CDR3 runs to 14 residues. Trimming shortened V by 4 bases and J by 8 bases, and 17 bases separated the two germline ends. Per germline, CDR1 GTSNPN and CDR2 SVGIG (reference sequence). CDR3 loop: CAWTETGIGEKLFF. The CDR3 nucleotides are TGTGCCTGGACAGAGACAGGTATAGGCGAAAAACTGTTTTTT.

The chain links TRBV11-2 to TRBJ1-1; D remains ambiguous. The V gene's germline CDR1 is SGHAT and CDR2 FQNNGV. The CDR3 has 15 residues. Trimming shortened V by 1 base and J by 5 bases, and 14 bases separated the two germline ends. CDR3 coding DNA: TGTGCCAGCAGCTTAGCCAGCCGGGAGAGGACTGAAGCTTTCTTT. Amino acids: CASSLASRERTEAFF. The full variable domain, with the rest looked up from reference TRBV11-2 and TRBJ1-1, is EAGVAQSPRYKIIEKRQSVAFWCNPISGHATLYWYQQILGQGPKLLIQFQNNGVVDDSQLPKDRFSAERLKGVDSTLKIQPAKLEDSAVYLCASSLASRERTEAFFGQGTRLTVV.

The chain uses TRBV10-1 and TRBJ2-2; D is perhaps TRBD1 (6 bases). Trimming left V 4 bases short and J 7 bases short, with 10 bases between. From germline, CDR1 is WNHNN and CDR2 SYGVQD (reference sequence). The CDR3 runs 13 residues. The CDR3 is CASSGTVGGELFF. For the CDR3, the DNA is TGCGCCAGCAGTGGGACAGTTGGCGGGGAGCTGTTTTTT.

J is TRBJ2-1 and V is TRBV5-4; 10 bases map to TRBD1. The CDR3 is 13 amino acids. Germline V gene data show CDR1 as SGHNT and CDR2 as YYREEE (reference sequence). J lost 8 bases, V lost 2 bases, and 1 base had no gene match. The CDR3 reads CASSFDRGHEQFF. As DNA, the CDR3 is TGTGCCAGCAGCTTTGACAGGGGGCATGAGCAGTTCTTC.